The text below deals with one T cell receptor beta chain. What this receptor recognizes is not known. One base away there is no much larger clone; base qualities are not given. This sample was sequenced with an Illumina HiSeq 2500. Quantitative 5'-RACE with molecular barcodes was the method used to prepare the TCR beta libraries. As for the authors' bioinformatics: A new computational method based on a probabilistic model of VDJ rearrangement was used to identify disease-linked TCR variants. TCRdb trimmed the raw reads at Q25, called clones with MiXCR and kept productive beta chains. Each record represents a unique CDR3 protein, reported with the most common genes and DNA among its rows. These V and J calls are TCRdb output, not the study's own analysis. The sample table shows about 220,000 distinct CDR3 sequences, and around 17% are seen once. The ten largest clones take up more than 40% of the sample.

This sample stems from a study of CD8 T cells in ankylosing spondylitis (dated by TCRdb to about 2017). Broadly, across the study: The study profiled T cell receptor beta repertoires in healthy donors and ankylosing spondylitis patients to find disease-linked TCR variants. In total, the full study cohort was made up of some 110 healthy donors and roughly 27 ankylosing spondylitis patients. Peripheral blood was sampled, and synovial fluid was also collected from ankylosing spondylitis patients.

V lost 7 bases and J lost 3 bases; the stretch between them is 13 bases long. The CDR3 numbers 14 residues from cysteine through phenylalanine. Only the CDR3 DNA is retained, 42 bases long and in frame from the first base. The germline V gene (reference sequence) supplies CDR1 LNHNV and CDR2 YYDKDF. What the work shows at the level of the full study, not this receptor alone: Significant enrichment of the disease-linked clones was reported in matched synovial fluid samples from ankylosing spondylitis patients. Some motif variants had previously been reported in the synovial fluid and blood of reactive arthritis patients, which suggests shared mechanisms of disease initiation. Blood from ankylosing spondylitis patients appeared to be characterized by a TCR beta motif made up of under ten highly homologous amino acid variants. A CD8+ phenotype was shown by the disease-linked clones, which were found at relatively low frequencies in peripheral blood.

This receptor chain uses TRBV15 and TRBJ2-1; the D gene cannot be named for sure. The TCR was taken from a male donor with ankylosing spondylitis. Specimen: blood, either unsorted or a sorted T cell fraction (not recorded which). The CDR3 protein sequence reads: CATKVATGYNEQFF. In nucleotides, the sequence is TGTGCCACCAAGGTTGCGACCGGCTACAATGAGCAGTTCTTC.